Here is one T cell receptor (beta chain) with its context. The antigen is unknown. The sample comes from a study of graft-versus-host responses after intestinal transplantation. The CDR3 contains 19 residues. The germline CDR1 and CDR2 sequences are MNHEY and SMNVEV (reference sequence). The V gene end was trimmed by 5 bases and the J gene end by 5 bases; junction bases not matched to a gene: 22. This table comes from immunoSEQ multiplex PCR, and its TCRdb copy is limited to in-frame clones, with some not included. This sample has about 120,000 clones, with about 93% found just once. The TCR was taken from a human donor who received an intestinal transplant. The V gene is TRBV27, the J gene TRBJ2-3; 7 bases align to TRBD2. The sample was unstimulated CD4+ T cells sorted from spleen or lymph node cells, taken before intestinal transplant. CDR3 sequence: CASSKRGQGAAGARDTQYF. In nucleotides, the CDR3 is TGTGCCAGCAGTAAGCGCGGACAAGGGGCGGCGGGAGCTAGAGATACGCAGTATTTT.